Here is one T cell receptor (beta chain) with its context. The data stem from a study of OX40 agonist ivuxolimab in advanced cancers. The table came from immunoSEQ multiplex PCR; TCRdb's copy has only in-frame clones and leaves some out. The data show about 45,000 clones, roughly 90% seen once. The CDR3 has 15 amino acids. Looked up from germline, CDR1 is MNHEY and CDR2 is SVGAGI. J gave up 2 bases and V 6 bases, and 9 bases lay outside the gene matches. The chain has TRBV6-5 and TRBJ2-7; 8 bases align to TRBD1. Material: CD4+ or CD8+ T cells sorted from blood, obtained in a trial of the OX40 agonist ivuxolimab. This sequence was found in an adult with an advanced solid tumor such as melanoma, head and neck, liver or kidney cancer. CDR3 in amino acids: CASSQDREHPYEQYF. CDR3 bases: TGTGCCAGCAGCCAGGACAGGGAGCACCCCTACGAGCAGTACTTC.